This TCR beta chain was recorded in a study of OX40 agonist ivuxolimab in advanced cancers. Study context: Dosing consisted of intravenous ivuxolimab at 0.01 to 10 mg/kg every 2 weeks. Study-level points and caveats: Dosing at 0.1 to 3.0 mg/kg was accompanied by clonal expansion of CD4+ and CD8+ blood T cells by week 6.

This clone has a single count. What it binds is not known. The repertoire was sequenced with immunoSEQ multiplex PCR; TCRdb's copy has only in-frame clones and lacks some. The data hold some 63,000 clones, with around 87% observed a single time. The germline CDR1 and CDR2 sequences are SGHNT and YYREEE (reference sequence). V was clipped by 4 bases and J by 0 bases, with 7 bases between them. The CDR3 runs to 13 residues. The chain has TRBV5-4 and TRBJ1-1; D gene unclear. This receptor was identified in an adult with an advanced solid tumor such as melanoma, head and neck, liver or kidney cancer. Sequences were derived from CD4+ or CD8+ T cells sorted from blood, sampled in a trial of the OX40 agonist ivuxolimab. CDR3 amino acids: CASSPGLNTEAFF. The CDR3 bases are TGTGCCAGCAGCCCCGGATTGAACACTGAAGCTTTCTTT.